This TCR beta chain was identified in a study of breast tumors, draining lymph nodes, adjacent tissues. Overall study findings and caveats: Tumor repertoires ranked between lymph nodes and nontumor tissue in diversity, with V and J gene preferences. The data were judged consistent with most tumor T cells coming from lymph node and expanding in tumor. Tumor T cell lymph node origin was a supported hypothesis, not proven. Luminal-like breast cancer showed significantly higher tumor–nontumor repertoire similarity than basal-like.

Axillary draining lymph nodes of breast cancer patients supplied the node samples. MiXCR, run by TCRdb on the multiplex PCR reads, gives a single entry per CDR3 protein. The sample records over 70,000 distinct CDR3 sequences, approximately 29% being singletons. This clonotype occurred many times. Antigen unknown. Germline V gene data show CDR1 as SEHNR and CDR2 as FQNEAQ (reference sequence). This CDR3 has 16 amino acids. The V end lost 1 base, the J end lost 2 bases, and 12 bases lay between the germline ends. Input material: axillary lymph node tissue. V usage is TRBV7-9 and J usage is TRBJ1-5; D uncertain. This sequence originates from a female donor with breast cancer. Some clones in this sample may be carry-over from other donors' samples. In nucleotides, the CDR3 is TGTGCCAGCAGCTTAGAAGGTCAAAGGGGCAATCAGCCCCAGCATTTT. It translates to CASSLEGQRGNQPQHF. Full variable domain (remainder filled in from reference TRBV7-9 and TRBJ1-5): DTGVSQNPRHKITKRGQNVTFRCDPISEHNRLYWYRQTLGQGPEFLTYFQNEAQLEKSRLLSDRFSAERPKGSFSTLEIQRTEQGDSAMYLCASSLEGQRGNQPQHFGDGTRLSIL.